The TCR beta chain described here comes from a study of cytomegalovirus exposure and HLA in healthy donors. A word on this clone: Its matching antigen is unknown.

The V end lost 5 bases, the J end lost 1 base, and 11 bases lay between the germline ends. The CDR3 covers 14 residues. CDR1 and CDR2 from the germline V gene are MDHEN and SYDVKM. Whole-study findings and limits: For most subjects, TCR beta sequences were reported to predict HLA-A and HLA-B alleles with accuracy. A likely sequencing artifact accounted for one observed cluster of highly shared sequence variants. Most of the TCR beta V segments (in an earlier analysis) were productive either about 90% or about 30% of the time.

Use of 60 Vbeta and 13 Jbeta primers characterized the PCR. Here immunoSEQ multiplex PCR was the method, and the copy in TCRdb shows in-frame clones only, minus some. The table has some 190,000 clones, roughly 84% seen once; the top ten hold around 1.3%. The material sequenced was PBMCs. This chain connects TRBV28 to TRBJ1-2, with D perhaps TRBD1 (5 bases). The clonotype was recovered from a boy younger than 10 in good health and CMV-seronegative. The CDR3: CASSTGGDNYGYTF. DNA of the CDR3: TGTGCCAGCAGTACGGGAGGGGATAACTATGGCTACACCTTC.